This TCR beta chain comes out of a study of blood T cell repertoires in COVID-19 (dated by TCRdb to about 2020). For context, the study as a whole: Collaborator samples came from the United States, Italy and Spain and covered acute and convalescent phases of COVID-19. The material from the prospective study consisted of cDNA or gDNA derived from T cells, B-cell-depleted T cells, or PBMCs. Subjects who had been exposed to COVID-19, were actively infected with it, or had recovered from it provided the deeply sampled blood TCRbeta repertoires that made up the dataset. The repertoires were released in a freely available public database intended as a resource for research on the immune response to SARS-CoV-2. Samples were obtained from the ongoing ImmuneRACE study (first 160 participants) and from 950 to 1,500 subjects provided by 6 global collaborators. The sample metadata nearly always contained a de-identified subject ID, COVID-19 status, age in years and sex. HLA class I and class II types, where available, came from metadata supplied by the sample provider rather than from assay-based typing. What the research found in general, with its limitations: How much clinical and demographic metadata was included differed by source and by participant, and the metadata was provided uncurated.

The collaborating institutions used their own protocols to collect whole blood in K2EDTA tubes. Collaborator samples were shipped for TCRbeta analysis as frozen whole blood, isolated PBMCs, or DNA extracted from either sample type. The immunoSEQ Assay, a bias-controlled multiplex PCR, was used to amplify TCRbeta CDR3 regions from genomic DNA. The study's processing was this. The number of nucleated cells in each sample was estimated by amplification of reference gene primers within the assay. Sequence reads were collapsed and filtered to measure the absolute abundance of every unique TCRbeta CDR3 rearrangement. For each sample, productive Simpson clonality was calculated as the square root of Simpson's diversity index over productive rearrangements. TCRdb took over this immuneACCESS table, retaining in-frame rearrangements with V and J assigned. Such tables are incomplete; in checked studies, under half of the missing clones stem from an unresolved V gene, and the remainder is unexplained. V and J calls and clone size are copied from that table; D and trimming were computed from the DNA. This sample is represented by fewer than 250,000 clones; under 90% of them were singletons. Roughly 2.7% of the sample belongs to the ten largest clones.

Concerning this clone itself: The target of this receptor is not known. No much larger clone exists at a distance of one base, and base qualities are not known.

The CDR3 runs 15 amino acids, cysteine and phenylalanine included. Only the CDR3 portion is preserved as DNA: 45 bases, with reading frame beginning at the first base. V drops 4 bases and J drops 7 bases, leaving 16 bases in between. The germline V gene gives CDR1 as ENHRY and CDR2 as SYGVKD. The specimen was peripheral blood. The sequence derives from a woman in her thirties or forties with active or convalescent COVID-19. This chain joins TRBV10-3 to TRBJ2-2, and perhaps TRBD1 as D gene, on 6 matching bases. The sequenced DNA: TGTGCCATCAGTGCCTCAGGGGCGGCAGGCGGGGAGCTGTTTTTT. Translated, this gives CAISASGAAGGELFF.